Reported below is one T cell receptor (beta chain). This sample is drawn from a study of blood T cell repertoires in COVID-19. Study-level information: The cDNA or gDNA used as material had been derived from T cells, B-cell-depleted T cells, or PBMCs.

The CDR3 has 16 amino acids. Germline lookup yields CDR1 ENHRY and CDR2 SYGVKD. Germline trimming cut 1 base from V and 5 bases from J; bases unmatched to any gene: 3. Sequenced by immunoSEQ multiplex PCR; TCRdb stores in-frame clones only, minus some. The sample carries around 150,000 clones, 80% to 90% recorded once. Sequencing was done on a sample of peripheral blood. The receptor's source is a man aged 70 or older with acute or convalescent COVID-19. The chain recombines TRBV10-3 with TRBJ1-6; 9 nucleotides align to TRBD1. Here the CDR3 reads CAISEFGQGNNSPLHF. In DNA, the CDR3 is TGTGCCATCAGTGAGTTTGGACAGGGGAATAATTCACCCCTCCACTTT.